The 28 T cell receptor beta chains presented below share a single source sample, sequenced in a study of tumor-infiltrating lymphocytes in oesophageal squamous cell carcinoma (TCRdb year 2016). Library preparation employed PCR. Sequencing was performed on an Illumina HiSeq 2000. TCRdb applied fastp at Q25 and MiXCR to the public reads, then kept only in-frame beta chains. Each entry is one CDR3 protein sequence, shown with its most common DNA and genes. Present in this sample are around 6,300 distinct CDR3 sequences, nearly 15% of which were seen just once. Of the sample, around 25% is held by the ten largest clones. The specimen was normal esophageal tissue next to the tumor. These TCRs come from a male donor with esophageal squamous cell carcinoma.

This clonotype showed up many times. The chain combines TRBV11-2 with TRBJ1-5; possible D gene TRBD1, 6 bases. CDR1 is SGHAT, CDR2 FQNNGV, per germline. The V end lost 1 base, the J end lost 3 bases, and 7 bases lay between the germline ends. The CDR3 totals 14 residues. CDR3 coding DNA: TGTGCCAGCAGCTTAGGGACAGTCAATCAGCCCCAGCATTTT. This gives the protein CASSLGTVNQPQHF.

The table lists this clonotype with a few counts. V gene TRBV5-4 combines with J gene TRBJ1-1; TRBD1 might be the D (5 bases). V was trimmed by 5 bases and J by 0 bases, leaving 14 bases between them. Germline V gene lookup returns CDR1 SGHNT and CDR2 YYREEE (reference sequence). CDR3 size: 15 residues. CDR3 region: CASSIQGQMNTEAFF. The CDR3 DNA follows: TGTGCCAGCAGTATTCAGGGCCAGATGAACACTGAAGCTTTCTTT.

Remarks on this clonotype: With a much larger clone just one base away, this may be a read error. The chain couples TRBV5-1 to TRBJ2-1, with 8 bases lining up with TRBD1. The J call may be incorrect, as the DNA end agrees better with TRBJ2-2. This CDR3 is 15 amino acids long. Germline assignment: CDR1 SGHRS and CDR2 YFSETQ. The CDR3 DNA sequence: TGCGCCAGCAGCAGAGGACAGGGAAACACCGGGGAGCTGTTTTTT. The encoded protein is CASSRGQGNTGELFF.

This clonotype has at least ten counts. At one end, the junction sequence differs from germline, possibly due to a read error. This chain links TRBV6-1 with TRBJ1-1, with D possibly matching TRBD1 (5 bases). In germline, CDR1 is MNHNS, CDR2 SASEGT. The CDR3 extends over 11 amino acids. CDR3 residues: CASKDNSEAFF. The DNA of the CDR3 is TGTGCCAGCAAGGACAACAGTGAAGCTTTCTTT.

This clonotype is medium-sized. The chain uses TRBV7-9 and TRBJ1-2; D is possibly TRBD1 (6 bases). Germline CDR1 is SEHNR and CDR2 is FQNEAQ (reference sequence). V was cut by 10 bases and J by 6 bases, with 24 bases left in between. The CDR3 loop spans 15 amino acids. In DNA, the CDR3 is TGTGCCACCCACCGCGGGGGGGCTCATCTTGATGGCTACACCTTC. Translation gives CATHRGGAHLDGYTF.

This clonotype has ten or more counts. The gene calls are TRBV12-3 or TRBV12-4 and TRBJ2-2; weak D call: TRBD2 (7 bases). V was pared by 0 bases and J by 4 bases, with 12 bases between. This CDR3 region has 16 residues. The CDR3 protein is CASSLAGGLSTGELFF. The DNA of the CDR3 is TGTGCCAGCAGTTTAGCGGGGGGGCTAAGCACCGGGGAGCTGTTTTTT.

The gene calls are TRBV20-1 and TRBJ2-4, with TRBD2 matching over 15 bases. Judging by the DNA end, TRBJ2-1 fits better; the J call may be wrong. CDR1 is DFQATT, CDR2 SNEGSKA, per germline (reference sequence). The CDR3 is 16 amino acids. CDR3 in amino acids: CSATRTSGGAAIEQFF. The CDR3 bases are TGCAGTGCTACCCGGACTAGCGGGGGGGCCGCGATTGAGCAGTTCTTC.

This clonotype was seen only once. This chain joins TRBV29-1 and TRBJ2-3; 9 nucleotides align to TRBD1. Per the germline V gene, CDR1 is SQVTM and CDR2 is ANQGSEA. V was pared by 0 bases and J by 5 bases, with 6 bases of the junction left unmatched. There are 15 residues in the CDR3. The CDR3 region is CSVEEGTGPIDTQYF. The CDR3 DNA follows: TGCAGCGTTGAAGAAGGGACAGGGCCAATAGATACGCAGTATTTT.

This clonotype counts as medium-sized. The chain combines TRBV27 with TRBJ2-1, with TRBD1 matching 10 bases. Per germline, CDR1 MNHEY and CDR2 SMNVEV (reference sequence). V was clipped by 3 bases and J by 8 bases; unmatched bases: 7. The CDR3 has 15 amino acids. CDR3 sequence (DNA): TGTGCCAGCAGTTTTAAGGGACAGGGGATGGATGAGCAGTTCTTC. Its protein is CASSFKGQGMDEQFF.

This clonotype was counted many times. The chain joins TRBV6-1 to TRBJ1-1, with TRBD1 matching over 8 bases. There are 15 residues in the CDR3. V lost 5 bases, J lost 2 bases, and 7 bases stayed unmatched. Germline loops: CDR1 MNHNS, CDR2 SASEGT. This CDR3 reads CASSRDRTLNTEAFF. The DNA of the CDR3 is TGTGCCAGCAGTCGGGACAGGACATTAAACACTGAAGCTTTCTTT.

This clonotype was detected many times. The rearrangement uses TRBV5-5 and TRBJ1-2; D is possibly TRBD1 (5 bases). Germline V lookup: CDR1 SGHKS, CDR2 YYEKEE (reference sequence). With 4 bases removed from V and 2 bases from J, the gap between germline ends came to 9 bases. The CDR3 has 13 residues. The CDR3 sequence: CASSPGLNYGYTF. Written as DNA, the CDR3 is TGTGCCAGCAGCCCGGGACTGAACTATGGCTACACCTTC.

This clonotype was seen only a few times. V gene TRBV5-4 combines with J gene TRBJ1-2; D is unresolved. Germline V gene lookup returns CDR1 SGHNT and CDR2 YYREEE (reference sequence). With 4 bases removed from V and 0 bases from J, the gap between germline ends came to 1 base. This CDR3 is 11 amino acids long. The CDR3 DNA sequence: TGTGCCAGCAGCACTAACTATGGCTACACCTTC. The encoded protein is CASSTNYGYTF.

This clonotype qualifies as medium-sized. V is TRBV6-6 and J is TRBJ1-2; 11 bases line up with TRBD1. This CDR3 is built from 15 residues. Germline V gene sequence: CDR1 MNHNY, CDR2 SVGAGI (reference sequence). J lost 4 bases, V lost 2 bases, and 3 bases had no gene match. In DNA, the CDR3 is TGTGCCAGCAGTTACAGGACAGGGGGCCCCTATGGCTACACCTTC. It yields the protein CASSYRTGGPYGYTF.

By its share, this clonotype is medium-sized. The chain is built from TRBV7-2 and TRBJ2-7; D remains ambiguous. V was clipped by 2 bases and J by 1 base, with 12 bases between them. Germline assignment: CDR1 SGHTA and CDR2 FQGNSA. The length of the CDR3 is 15 residues. DNA for the CDR3: TGTGCCAGCAGCTTATCCCCCACTGGGTCCTACGAGCAGTACTTC. Its translation is CASSLSPTGSYEQYF.

This clonotype was counted many times. The chain couples TRBV6-1 to TRBJ1-1, with D tentatively TRBD1 (6 bases). The germline V gene has CDR1 MNHNS and CDR2 SASEGT. V lost 6 bases, J lost 3 bases, and 14 bases lay in between. This CDR3 region has 14 residues. The CDR3 spells CASSLRGIDTEAFF. For the CDR3, the DNA is TGTGCCAGCAGCCTCAGGGGTATCGACACTGAAGCTTTCTTT.

This clonotype was found many times. The chain links TRBV11-2 to TRBJ2-2; 10 nucleotides align to TRBD1. The CDR3 runs 16 residues. The V gene end was trimmed by 1 base and the J gene end by 3 bases; junction bases not matched to a gene: 2. CDR1 and CDR2 (germline): SGHAT, FQNNGV. DNA of the CDR3: TGTGCCAGCAGCTTAGCCGGGACAGGGGACACCGGGGAGCTGTTTTTT. Encoded protein: CASSLAGTGDTGELFF.

This clonotype was observed at least ten times. The gene calls are TRBV25-1 and TRBJ2-2; no clear D gene. Germline loops: CDR1 MGHDK, CDR2 SYGVNS. Trimming took off 3 bases at V and 1 base at J, with 9 bases between the two ends. The CDR3 is 15 amino acids. DNA for the CDR3: TGTGCCAGCAGTGAGCAAGAACTGAACACCGGGGAGCTGTTTTTT. This codes for CASSEQELNTGELFF.

This clonotype was observed a handful of times. It may be a read error: a sequence one base away is much more abundant. This chain uses TRBV6-1 with TRBJ2-1; D is unclear. This CDR3 spans 12 amino acids. CDR1 is MNHNS and CDR2 is SASEGT in the germline V gene. The V end lost 1 base, the J end lost 10 bases, and 8 bases lay between the germline ends. CDR3 loop: CASSEVSYEQFF. Here the CDR3 DNA reads TGTGCCAGCAGTGAAGTTTCCTACGAGCAGTTCTTC.

In this sample, this clonotype turned up many times. The rearrangement joins TRBV6-1 to TRBJ2-7, with TRBD2 matching over 7 bases. The length of the CDR3 is 14 residues. V gave up 3 bases and J gave up 3 bases; unmatched junction bases: 5. Germline CDR1 and CDR2: MNHNS and SASEGT. CDR3 nucleotides: TGTGCCAGCAGTGACGGGCTAGCGGACTACGAGCAGTACTTC. Translated, it gives CASSDGLADYEQYF.

This clonotype was observed many times. The rearrangement links TRBV24-1 to TRBJ1-1; D is ambiguous. Germline CDR1 and CDR2: KGHDR and SFDVKD. V dropped 4 bases and J dropped 1 base, with 6 bases sitting between them. The CDR3 sequence is 13 residues long. Here the CDR3 reads CATSDTPNTEAFF. CDR3 bases: TGTGCCACCAGTGACACACCGAACACTGAAGCTTTCTTT.

At least ten counts were recorded for this clonotype. This chain joins TRBV6-1 and TRBJ1-5, with 10 positions matching TRBD1. With V trimmed by 5 bases and J by 5 bases, 9 bases remained unmatched. Germline loops: CDR1 MNHNS, CDR2 SASEGT. The CDR3 consists of 16 residues. CDR3: CASSPRQGAIDQPQHF. Here the CDR3 DNA reads TGTGCCAGCAGTCCCAGACAGGGGGCGATTGATCAGCCCCAGCATTTT.

As for this clonotype: The missing conserved phenylalanine or tryptophan at the end of this CDR3 makes a read error likely. The chain uses TRBV12-3 or TRBV12-4 and TRBJ2-7; no firm D call. The DNA end is more similar to TRBJ1-2, so the J call may be wrong. There are 14 residues in the CDR3. CDR3 amino acids: CASSFSRESYGYTI. In DNA, the CDR3 is TGTGCCAGCAGTTTCTCCCGGGAGTCCTATGGCTACACCATC.

This clonotype was recorded many times. V is TRBV2 and J is TRBJ1-2, with D perhaps matching TRBD1 (6 bases). With 6 bases removed from V and 3 bases from J, the gap between germline ends came to 14 bases. Looked up from germline, CDR1 is SNHLY and CDR2 is FYNNEI. This CDR3 has 14 residues. The CDR3 bases are TGTGCCAGCAGGAACAGGGCAGGGGACTATGGCTACACCTTC. Its protein product is CASRNRAGDYGYTF.

Concerning this clonotype: Possible read error: a much larger clone is one base away. This sequence joins TRBV11-2 and TRBJ2-1, with a weak D call TRBD1 (7 bases). TRBJ2-7 explains the end of the DNA better; the J call may be wrong. The germline V gene has CDR1 SGHAT and CDR2 FQNNGV. The CDR3 contains 15 residues. The CDR3 region has the DNA TGCGCCAGCAGCCCTGCCCCCCAGGGGGGTAATGAGCAGTACTTC. Protein product: CASSPAPQGGNEQYF.

This clonotype was detected ten times or more. A much larger clone lies one base from this, so it may be a read error. The chain joins TRBV11-3 to TRBJ2-7; D unresolved. This CDR3 comprises 12 residues. Germline V CDR1 and CDR2: SGHNT, YENEEA. Between the trimmed V and J ends, which lost 1 base and 7 bases, there was a span of 8 bases. CDR3 region: CASSLATNEQYF. The CDR3 DNA is TGTGCCAGCAGCTTAGCCACCAATGAGCAGTACTTC.

Judged by abundance, this clonotype is medium-sized. The chain has TRBV6-1 and TRBJ2-3; D is ambiguous. The germline CDR1 and CDR2 sequences are MNHNS and SASEGT. Between the trimmed V and J ends, which lost 5 bases and 4 bases, there was a span of 13 bases. The CDR3 sequence is 14 residues long. The CDR3 loop is CASSSSGRPDTQYF. CDR3 sequence (DNA): TGTGCCAGCAGTTCATCAGGACGCCCAGATACGCAGTATTTT.

Judged by abundance, this clonotype is medium-sized. The chain uses TRBV6-1 and TRBJ2-1; D remains unclear. The V gene lost 8 bases and the J gene lost 3 bases, with 17 bases spanning the gap. The CDR3 loop spans 15 amino acids. The germline V gene has CDR1 MNHNS and CDR2 SASEGT. CDR3 in amino acids: CASRTGSGYYNEQFF. CDR3 sequence (DNA): TGTGCCAGCCGGACGGGTTCGGGTTACTACAATGAGCAGTTCTTC.

This clonotype was seen many times. This chain joins TRBV7-6 and TRBJ2-5; D possibly corresponds to TRBD2 (6 bases). V shed 4 bases and J shed 2 bases, with 8 bases lying between them. CDR3 size: 13 residues. Germline V lookup: CDR1 SGHVS, CDR2 FNYEAQ. The CDR3 DNA sequence: TGTGCCAGCAGCTGGGACTTTCAAGAGACCCAGTACTTC. It encodes CASSWDFQETQYF.